The present entry profiles one T cell receptor beta chain with its context. This clonotype was counted many times. Its antigen has not been determined. The sample holds no much larger clone one base away, and base qualities are not on file. A distance of 10 bases separates the germline ends of V and J, which lose 1 base and 4 bases respectively. CDR3 length: 13 amino acids, cysteine to phenylalanine. Of all the DNA, just the CDR3 is kept, 39 bases in frame from base 1. CDR1 and CDR2, per the germline V gene, are SQVTM and ANQGSEA. Library method: 5' RACE. Sequenced using an Illumina HiSeq 2500. The second PCR ran for roughly 7 to 11 cycles and used a J-beta primer mix along with a sample-barcoded 5' primer. Each TCR beta cDNA molecule received a unique molecular identifier from a template-switch 5' adaptor carrying 12 random nucleotides. Each sample yielded at least 3 million CDR3-containing paired-end reads. All of the RNA was converted into first-strand cDNA using the Mint cDNA synthesis kit, with a TRBC-specific oligonucleotide serving as the primer. All cDNA was treated with uracil-DNA glycosylase and then went through a first 18-cycle PCR with the universal primers M1SS and BC2_uni_R. As for the original processing: Normalization of each sample was performed by random selection of 1 million high-quality reads, each carrying a distinct molecular identifier. Reads with shared molecular identifiers were discarded instead of being binned into consensus sequences. MiTCR, set to a Q25 quality threshold and the strictest error-elimination algorithm, was used for CDR3 identification, clonotype clustering and error correction. A nonparametric unseen species model with Euler transformation was used to estimate a lower bound on total TCR beta diversity. TCRdb ran its own pipeline on the public reads, namely fastp trimming at Q25 and MiXCR clone calling, and kept in-frame beta chains. Each entry is one CDR3 protein sequence, shown with its most common DNA and genes. The V and J calls and clone size are TCRdb's, not the authors'. For this sample there are approximately 960,000 distinct CDR3 sequences; 25% to 35% appear just once. The ten top clones hold 9.5% to 13% of the sample.

This sample stems from a study of blood T cells in healthy people across ages (dated by TCRdb to about 2015). Describing the broader study: In model experiments, template switching captured about one uniquely barcoded TCR beta cDNA molecule for every two T cells. The study measured age-related changes in TCR beta repertoire diversity using deep sequencing normalized with unique cDNA molecular identifiers. Donors were grouped into four age groups: young (average approximately 15 years), middle-aged (roughly 37), aged (over 55) and long-lived (about 82). The study analyzed two additional independent replicas of 1 million unique cDNA reads from the same blood draw for two donors, one aged 18 to 30 and one aged 80 or older. Broader findings and caveats from the paper: Compared with the aged group, the long-lived group had more naive CD4+ T cells, fewer expanded clones and increased TCR diversity, a pattern suggesting age selection. Because profiling used bulk unsorted PBMCs, naive and antigen-experienced compartments could not be compared conclusively. Because donor CMV infection status was unknown, age-related changes in expanded clonotypes were potentially confounded. Observed TCR beta diversity per million T cells fell roughly linearly with age, and a significant reduction was already apparent by age roughly 40. Total diversity estimates from one million sequenced T cells were considered lower bounds and underestimates. There was a strong correlation between observed TCR beta diversity and the percentage of naive T cells measured by flow cytometry.

Donors were a few dozen systemically healthy Caucasian individuals from Russia aged roughly 6 to 90 years. Roughly 11 milliliters of peripheral blood were drawn from each donor into EDTA-treated Vacutainer tubes. Ficoll-Paque density-gradient centrifugation was used to isolate PBMCs, with at least 6.5 million per sample. Total RNA, at least 6 micrograms per sample, was extracted from PBMCs with Trizol reagent. For every donor, an aliquot of PBMCs went through flow cytometry to measure the percentages of naive CD45RAhigh/CD27high T cells. The same data also went into a second study, on T cells of mothers and their children. The second source states: Nine systemically healthy Caucasian individuals served as donors, namely three mothers together with their six children. cDNA synthesis used all of the extracted RNA, with 1.5 ug of RNA in each 15 ul reaction. In the second PCR, the M1S primer added sample barcodes and 2-4 random nucleotides. Each mother yielded over 8.5 million TCR beta CDR3 reads and each child some 3 million reads. Thymic selection similarly shapes TCR recombination output in related and unrelated pairs, with minor effect from inherited differences. Normalized repertoire overlap was always slightly but never significantly higher in related than unrelated mother-child pairs. No persistent microchimeric T cell clones were found, with a detection sensitivity of roughly 100 clones per million clonotypes. The study used deep NGS to compare TCR beta repertoires of mothers and children, seeking features distinguishing related mother-child pairs from unrelated individuals. Mothers averaged roughly 40 +/- 4 years of age and children averaged around 10 +/- 4 years. After adapters were ligated using NEBNext reagents, the libraries underwent 100+100 nt paired-end sequencing on an Illumina HiSeq 2000. To avoid cross-contamination, the mother libraries and the child libraries were prepared a month apart and sequenced in separate runs. Between about 500,000 and 2,100,000 distinct TCR beta clonotypes were identified per donor. Naive TCR beta clonotypes were estimated from low-frequency clonotypes matched to each donor's FACS-determined naive share, without sorting.

The V and J genes are TRBV29-1 and TRBJ2-5; a confident D gene designation cannot be given. This TCR derives from a woman between 40 and 55 years old in good health. Sequenced input: blood. The CDR3: CSVEGRYGETQYF. The nucleotide sequence reads as follows: TGCAGCGTTGAAGGGCGTTATGGAGAGACCCAGTACTTC.